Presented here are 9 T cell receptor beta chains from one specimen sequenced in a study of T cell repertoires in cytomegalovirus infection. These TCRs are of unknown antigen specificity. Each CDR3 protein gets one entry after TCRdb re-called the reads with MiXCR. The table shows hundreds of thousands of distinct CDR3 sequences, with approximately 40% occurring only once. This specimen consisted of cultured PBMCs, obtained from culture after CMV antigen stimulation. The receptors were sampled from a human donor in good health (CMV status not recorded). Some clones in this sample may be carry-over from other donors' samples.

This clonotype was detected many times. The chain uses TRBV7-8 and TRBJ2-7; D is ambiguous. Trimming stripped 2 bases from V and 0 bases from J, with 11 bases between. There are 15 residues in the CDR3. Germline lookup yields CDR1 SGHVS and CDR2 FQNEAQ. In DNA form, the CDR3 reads TGTGCCAGCAGCTTACTTTGGGGTCCCTCCTACGAGCAGTACTTC. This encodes CASSLLWGPSYEQYF.

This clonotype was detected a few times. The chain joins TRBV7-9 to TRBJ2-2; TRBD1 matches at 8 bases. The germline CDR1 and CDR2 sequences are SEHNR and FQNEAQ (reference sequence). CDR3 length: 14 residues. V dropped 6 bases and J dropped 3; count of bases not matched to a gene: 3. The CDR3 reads CASRHRGDTGELFF. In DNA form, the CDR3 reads TGTGCCAGCAGACACAGGGGGGACACCGGGGAGCTGTTTTTT.

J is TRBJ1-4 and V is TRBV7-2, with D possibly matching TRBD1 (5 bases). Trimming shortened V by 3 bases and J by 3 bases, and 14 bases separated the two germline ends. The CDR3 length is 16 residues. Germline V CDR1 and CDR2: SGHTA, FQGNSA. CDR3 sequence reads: CASSFFLGQANEKLFF. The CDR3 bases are TGTGCCAGCAGCTTCTTTTTGGGGCAAGCTAATGAAAAACTGTTTTTT.

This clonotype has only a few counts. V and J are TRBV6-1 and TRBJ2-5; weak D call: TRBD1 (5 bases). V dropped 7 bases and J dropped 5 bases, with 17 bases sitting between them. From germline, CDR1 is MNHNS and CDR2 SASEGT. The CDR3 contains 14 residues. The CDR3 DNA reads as TGTGCCAGCACAACAGTGGGGCCCGAGGAGACCCAGTACTTC. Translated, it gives CASTTVGPEETQYF.

This CDR3 reads CASSLDPLDTQYF. The DNA of the CDR3 is TGTGCCAGCAGCTTAGACCCGTTAGATACGCAGTATTTT. The genes are TRBV7-6 and TRBJ2-3, with D unclear. V lost 1 base to trimming and J lost 5 bases, with 7 bases between them. The CDR3 is made up of 13 amino acids. CDR1 and CDR2 (germline): SGHVS, FNYEAQ.

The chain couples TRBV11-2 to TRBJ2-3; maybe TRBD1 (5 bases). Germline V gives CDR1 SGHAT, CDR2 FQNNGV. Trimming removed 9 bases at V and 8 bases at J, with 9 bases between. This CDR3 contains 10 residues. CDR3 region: CASGAPTQYF. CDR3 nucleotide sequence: TGTGCCAGTGGGGCCCCTACGCAGTATTTT.

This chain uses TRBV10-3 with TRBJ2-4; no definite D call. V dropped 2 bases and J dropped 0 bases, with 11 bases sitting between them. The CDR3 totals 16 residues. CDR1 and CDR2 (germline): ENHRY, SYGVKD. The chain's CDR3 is CAISEGQSRAKNIQYF. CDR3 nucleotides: TGTGCCATCAGTGAGGGGCAGTCGCGAGCCAAAAACATTCAGTACTTC.

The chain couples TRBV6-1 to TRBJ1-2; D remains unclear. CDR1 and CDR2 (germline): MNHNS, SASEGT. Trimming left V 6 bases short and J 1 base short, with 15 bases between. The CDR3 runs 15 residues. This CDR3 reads CASSVLLPSNYGYTF. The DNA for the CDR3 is TGTGCCAGCAGCGTACTGCTACCGAGTAACTATGGCTACACCTTC.

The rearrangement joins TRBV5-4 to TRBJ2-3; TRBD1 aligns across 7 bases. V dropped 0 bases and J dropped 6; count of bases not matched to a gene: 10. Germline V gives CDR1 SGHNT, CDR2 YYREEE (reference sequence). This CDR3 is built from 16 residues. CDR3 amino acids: CASSLGGDSRLDTQYF. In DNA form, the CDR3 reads TGTGCCAGCAGCTTGGGAGGGGACAGTCGTTTGGATACGCAGTATTTT. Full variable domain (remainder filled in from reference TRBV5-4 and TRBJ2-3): ETGVTQSPTHLIKTRGQQVTLRCSSQSGHNTVSWYQQALGQGPQFIFQYYREEENGRGNFPPRFSGLQFPNYSSELNVNALELDDSALYLCASSLGGDSRLDTQYFGPGTRLTVL.